The sequence of this T cell receptor (beta chain) was determined in a study of tumor-infiltrating lymphocytes in oesophageal squamous cell carcinoma. MiXCR was run by TCRdb on the PCR reads, yielding one entry per CDR3 protein. This table holds about 8,700 distinct CDR3 sequences, 60% to 70% found once. The CDR3 totals 15 residues. J lost 7 bases, V lost 0 bases, and 5 bases had no gene match. Per the germline V gene, CDR1 is ENHRY and CDR2 is SYGVKD. The chain has TRBV10-3 and TRBJ2-1; 8 nucleotides agree with TRBD2. The sequence was collected from a female donor with esophageal squamous cell carcinoma. Sequenced material: esophageal tumor tissue. The DNA for the CDR3 is TGTGCCATCAGTGAGTCACCGGGACTAGTTAATGAGCAGTTCTTC. Amino acids: CAISESPGLVNEQFF.